Each of the 15 T cell receptor beta chains below was sequenced from the same sample in a study of cytomegalovirus exposure and HLA in healthy donors. 60 Vbeta and 13 Jbeta primers were used in PCR. Measured with immunoSEQ multiplex PCR; TCRdb has only the in-frame clones, and not every one. This sample carries over 75,000 clones, 60% to 85% of them seen once, and the ten largest clones take about 7%. Source material: PBMCs. Receptor source: a middle-aged man in good health and CMV-seropositive.

The genes are TRBV30 and TRBJ1-1; the D is unclear. CDR1 is GTSNPN, CDR2 SVGIG, per germline (reference sequence). The CDR3 extends over 16 amino acids. Trimming cost V 1 base and J 1 base, with 16 bases left between them. CDR3 amino acids: CAWSGILGGANTEAFF. Here the CDR3 DNA reads TGTGCCTGGAGTGGGATTTTAGGAGGCGCGAACACTGAAGCTTTCTTT.

This clone was seen a single time. The chain is built from TRBV4-3 and TRBJ1-2; 8 bases map to TRBD1. From germline, CDR1 is LGHNA and CDR2 YSLEER. The CDR3 has 17 residues. The junction had 9 bases not matched to a gene; V was cut back by 1 base and J by 2 bases. The CDR3 reads CASSQATSGGYNYGYTF. The CDR3 DNA reads TGCGCCAGCAGCCAAGCAACGTCAGGGGGCTACAACTATGGCTACACCTTC.

V is TRBV5-1 and J is TRBJ2-2; the D gene is possibly TRBD2 (6 bases). The V and J ends lost 4 bases and 5 bases respectively, with 12 bases between them. CDR3 size: 14 residues. The germline V gene has CDR1 SGHRS and CDR2 YFSETQ. The CDR3 nucleotides are TGCGCCAGCAGCGCCGGGACTCCAACCGGGGAGCTGTTTTTT. Its protein is CASSAGTPTGELFF.

This chain joins TRBV20-1 and TRBJ2-1, with 11 bases lining up with TRBD2. The CDR3 extends over 11 amino acids. The V gene's germline CDR1 is DFQATT and CDR2 SNEGSKA (reference sequence). The V gene end was trimmed by 6 bases and the J gene end by 15 bases; junction bases not matched to a gene: 7. The CDR3 loop is CSAKVAGGVFF. The CDR3 DNA sequence: TGCAGTGCCAAGGTAGCGGGGGGGGTGTTCTTC.

The CDR3 bases are TGTGCCAGCAGATCGACAGGGACCTATGGCTACACCTTC. Translating it yields CASRSTGTYGYTF. This chain uses TRBV6-5 with TRBJ1-2, with TRBD1 matching 7 bases. CDR3 length: 13 residues. The V and J ends lost 6 bases and 4 bases, in that order; junction bases with no gene match: 5. Looked up from germline, CDR1 is MNHEY and CDR2 is SVGAGI.

The J gene is TRBJ1-1, the V gene TRBV7-2; D call uncertain. Trimming removed 5 bases from V and 4 bases from J, with 20 bases in between. The germline gives CDR1 SGHTA, CDR2 FQGNSA. This CDR3 spans 16 amino acids. The chain's CDR3 is CASSPQPGGSGTEAFF. In nucleotides, the CDR3 is TGTGCCAGCAGCCCTCAGCCGGGCGGGAGCGGCACTGAAGCTTTCTTT.

This clone was detected a few times. One junction end does not reproduce the germline sequence, and a read error may be involved. The chain recombines TRBV5-6 with TRBJ1-2; 8 nucleotides agree with TRBD1. Germline V gives CDR1 SGHDT, CDR2 YYEEEE. The CDR3 loop spans 14 amino acids. Written as DNA, the CDR3 is TGTGCCAGCAGCCCAACCAGGGGGCTCTCTGGCTACCCCTTC. Translation gives CASSPTRGLSGYPF.

As for this clone: Relative to the germline gene, one junction end is altered; a read error may explain this. This chain uses TRBV27 with TRBJ2-6; 7 bases match TRBD1. Germline assignment: CDR1 MNHEY and CDR2 SMNVEV (reference sequence). CDR3 length: 18 amino acids. This CDR3 reads CTSSLTGTASSGANVLTF. DNA of the CDR3: TGTACCAGCAGCCTCACCGGGACAGCGTCATCTGGGGCCAACGTCCTGACTTTC.

V is TRBV13 and J is TRBJ2-7; D is perhaps TRBD1 (6 bases). CDR1 PRHDT and CDR2 FYEKMQ come from the germline V gene (reference sequence). CDR3 length: 15 residues. Trimming stripped 5 bases from V and 0 bases from J, with 14 bases between. For the CDR3, the DNA is TGTGCCAGCAGCGCTAGACAGGCGAGCTCCTACGAGCAGTACTTC. This encodes CASSARQASSYEQYF. The complete variable domain, with remaining parts taken from reference TRBV13 and TRBJ2-7, reads AAGVIQSPRHLIKEKRETATLKCYPIPRHDTVYWYQQGPGQDPQFLISFYEKMQSDKGSIPDRFSAQQFSDYHSELNMSSLELGDSALYFCASSARQASSYEQYFGPGTRLTVT.

The gene calls are TRBV7-2 and TRBJ1-1, with 8 bases identical to TRBD1. Trimming at V came to 3 bases and at J to 6 bases, leaving 6 bases not matched to a gene. The germline CDR1 and CDR2 sequences are SGHTA and FQGNSA. The CDR3 has 14 amino acids. For the CDR3, the DNA is TGTGCCAGCAGCTTTTTGGACAGGGCGGCTGAAGCTTTCTTT. This codes for CASSFLDRAAEAFF.

V usage is TRBV14 and J usage is TRBJ1-1; a weak D match, TRBD1 (6 bases). The germline gives CDR1 SGHDN, CDR2 FVKESK. The CDR3 is made up of 14 amino acids. V lost 3 bases, J lost 3 bases, and 11 bases lay in between. The CDR3 sequence: CASSHLTGYTEAFF. CDR3 sequence (DNA): TGTGCCAGCAGCCATTTAACAGGGTACACTGAAGCTTTCTTT.

V usage is TRBV6-1 and J usage is TRBJ2-7; 7 bases fit TRBD1. Germline V lookup: CDR1 MNHNS, CDR2 SASEGT. The CDR3 consists of 16 residues. Trimming took 4 bases from V and 7 from J; bases not matched to a gene: 16. In DNA form, the CDR3 reads TGTGCCAGCAGTGCATATGACAGGGTTTTAACTGTTGAGCAGTACTTC. The encoded protein is CASSAYDRVLTVEQYF.

This sequence joins TRBV5-3 and TRBJ2-7; perhaps TRBD1 as D (5 bases). TRBV5-3 has ORF status, its function being uncertain. The length of the CDR3 is 15 residues. V lost 3 bases to trimming and J lost 3 bases, with 16 bases between them. This CDR3 reads CARSWSRDSHYEQYF. The CDR3 DNA sequence: TGTGCCAGAAGCTGGAGTCGCGACAGTCACTACGAGCAGTACTTC.

This clone is a singleton in its sample. The CDR3 is CAWDQGLNTEAFF. As DNA, the CDR3 is TGTGCCTGGGATCAGGGCTTGAACACTGAAGCTTTCTTT. The chain recombines TRBV30 with TRBJ1-1; D possibly corresponds to TRBD1 (5 bases). Per the germline V gene, CDR1 is GTSNPN and CDR2 is SVGIG (reference sequence). The V end was cut by 5 bases, the J end by 0 bases, with 10 bases between. The CDR3 has 13 residues.

This clone has only a few counts. CDR3 DNA: TGTGCCAGTAGTATAACTAGCGGGGGCAATGAGCAGTTCTTC. Translation: CASSITSGGNEQFF. The V gene is TRBV19, the J gene TRBJ2-1; TRBD2 agrees at 11 bases. The length of the CDR3 is 14 residues. Germline V gene sequence: CDR1 LNHDA, CDR2 SQIVND (reference sequence). The V gene end was trimmed by 2 bases and the J gene end by 6 bases; junction bases not matched to a gene: 0.